These T cell receptor beta chains were read from a single sample in a study of early T cells in non-severe SARS-CoV-2 infection. TCRdb ran MiXCR on the 5' RACE reads and lists one entry per CDR3 protein. Of about 71,000 distinct CDR3 sequences detected, 9.5% to 15% appear once; the ten largest clones hold less than 3.5%. The source material was whole blood, sampled at baseline. These TCRs come from an adult who was a healthcare worker with PCR-confirmed SARS-CoV-2 infection or an uninfected control (not recorded which). Each CDR3 is given with its conserved first and last residue. A D gene is named only where the DNA matches it firmly. Clone size, where shown, is once, few, many, or a class for clones that have expanded.

v_call	d_call	j_call	clone_size	cdr3_nt	cdr3_aa
TRBV12-3/TRBV12-4	TRBD2	TRBJ2-1	few	TGTGCCAGCAGTGTGAGGGGCGGGGGTTCATACAATGAGCAGTTCTTC	CASSVRGGGSYNEQFF
TRBV11-2	TRBD2	TRBJ2-1	NA	TGTGCCAGCAGCGTAAACTTACCGGGACTAGCGGGTCCTAGCTCCTACAATGAGCAGTTCTTC	CASSVNLPGLAGPSSYNEQFF
TRBV18	NA	TRBJ1-1	NA	TGTGCCAGCTCACCTTCCCCCCCGGGCCCCACTGAAGCTTTCTTT	CASSPSPPGPTEAFF
TRBV6-2/TRBV6-3	NA	TRBJ2-7	NA	TGTGCCAGCAGTCGGGGGCCTTCCGGGGAGCAGTACTTC	CASSRGPSGEQYF
TRBV2	NA	TRBJ2-2	NA	TGTGCCAGCAGTGAAACGGGGGGCCGAAGAGGGGAGCTGTTTTTT	CASSETGGRRGELFF
TRBV6-2/TRBV6-3	NA	TRBJ2-1	NA	TGTGCCAGCATAGAGTACACACAGGGAGCCAATGAGCAGTTCTTC	CASIEYTQGANEQFF
TRBV28	NA	TRBJ1-5	NA	TGTGCCAGCAACACTCCGGGACAAGGAAATCAGCCCCAGCATTTT	CASNTPGQGNQPQHF
TRBV7-9	NA	TRBJ1-1	few	TGTGCCAGCAGCTTCGAAGGTTCCCTAACTGAAGCTTTCTTT	CASSFEGSLTEAFF
TRBV6-5	NA	TRBJ1-4	NA	TGTGCCAGCAGTTATCTGGGGGCGAAGGGTGAAAAACTGTTTTTT	CASSYLGAKGEKLFF
TRBV3-1	NA	TRBJ2-2	NA	TGTGCCAGCAGCCAAGAGACGAGGGCTGCGAAGAACACCGGGGAGCTGTTTTTT	CASSQETRAAKNTGELFF
TRBV29-1	NA	TRBJ1-2	many	TGCAGCGTTGAAGATCTTGAGGGCTACTATGGCTACACCTTC	CSVEDLEGYYGYTF
TRBV5-6	TRBD1	TRBJ1-1	NA	TGTGCCAGCAGCCGAGGATTAACAGGGGTGAACACTGAAGCTTTCTTT	CASSRGLTGVNTEAFF
TRBV9	NA	TRBJ2-5	NA	TGTGCCAGCAGCGTAGCCGCGTACTTC	CASSVAAYF
TRBV28	NA	TRBJ2-5	few	TGTGCCAGCAGTTTGGTCCGGGCCCAGTACTTC	CASSLVRAQYF
TRBV5-4	TRBD2	TRBJ2-5	NA	TGTGCCAGCACCAGCGGGGATAGCGGGGCAAAGGAGACCCAGTACTTC	CASTSGDSGAKETQYF
TRBV6-2/TRBV6-3	TRBD2	TRBJ2-5	few	TGTGCCAGCAGTCATGCTAAACCGGGGGGACAAGAGACCCAGTACTTC	CASSHAKPGGQETQYF
TRBV19	NA	TRBJ1-2	NA	TGTGCCAGTAGTATAGCCACGGGATCTGACTATGGCTACACCTTC	CASSIATGSDYGYTF
TRBV18	NA	TRBJ1-3	few	TGTGCCAGCTCACCCCCGGGTTCCGAGAACACCATATATTTT	CASSPPGSENTIYF
TRBV9	NA	TRBJ1-6	many	TGTGCCAGCAGCGTAGGAGTGGGGATTTCACCCCTCCACTTT	CASSVGVGISPLHF
TRBV9	NA	TRBJ2-3	NA	TGTGCCAGCAGCGTTAGCACAGATACGCAGTATTTT	CASSVSTDTQYF
TRBV29-1	NA	TRBJ2-7	NA	TGCAGCGTTGAAGATCCCAGGGGCTACGAGCAGTACTTC	CSVEDPRGYEQYF
TRBV7-8	NA	TRBJ2-4	many	TGTGCCAGCAGCTTACGTGTGGTTGGAGGACCGGGGAACATTCAGTACTTC	CASSLRVVGGPGNIQYF
TRBV12-3/TRBV12-4	NA	TRBJ1-1	few	TGTGCCAGCTCCGGCGGGCTCCCTGGGGCTTTCTTT	CASSGGLPGAFF
TRBV6-2/TRBV6-3	NA	TRBJ2-1	NA	TGTGCCAGCAAACCACAGGGAGCCGGTGAGCAGTTCTTC	CASKPQGAGEQFF
TRBV28	NA	TRBJ1-4	few	TGTGCCAGCAGTGCCCACAGCAGCCATGGTGACAAACTGTTTTTT	CASSAHSSHGDKLFF
TRBV12-3/TRBV12-4	NA	TRBJ1-6	many	TGTGCCAGCAGAGAGGAAGATAATTCACCCCTCCACTTT	CASREEDNSPLHF
TRBV6-2/TRBV6-3	NA	TRBJ1-5	few	TGTGCCAGCAGTCCTCATATTCAGAATCAGCCCCAGCATTTT	CASSPHIQNQPQHF
TRBV12-5	NA	TRBJ1-6	many	TGTGCTAGTGGTTTGGTAGGCTCGATCTATAATTCACCCCTCCACTTT	CASGLVGSIYNSPLHF
TRBV7-9	NA	TRBJ2-3	few	TGTGCCAGCAGCTTCTACCCTAGCACAGATACGCAGTATTTT	CASSFYPSTDTQYF
TRBV6-4	NA	TRBJ1-6	many	TGTGCCAGCAGCGACACCACAGATCACTATAATTCACCCCTCCACTTT	CASSDTTDHYNSPLHF
TRBV20-1	TRBD1	TRBJ1-2	few	TGCAGTGCCGGACAGGGAGGGCTAGGCTACACCTTC	CSAGQGGLGYTF
TRBV11-2	TRBD1	TRBJ1-1	many	TGTGCCAGCAGCCTCCACCGGGACAGGGACACTGAAGCTTTCTTT	CASSLHRDRDTEAFF
TRBV20-1	TRBD1	TRBJ2-7	NA	TGCAGTGCTACCCGGGACAGGGCTCCCTACGAGCAGTACTTC	CSATRDRAPYEQYF
TRBV20-1	NA	TRBJ2-2	many	TGCAGTGCTGGGCCTCTGTATCAGAACACCGGGGAGCTGTTTTTT	CSAGPLYQNTGELFF
TRBV7-8	NA	TRBJ2-7	many	TGTGCCAGCAGCTCGTTCAGCTCCTACGAGCAGTACTTC	CASSSFSSYEQYF
TRBV7-9	TRBD2	TRBJ2-3	NA	TGTGCCAGCAGCGGGGGGACTATCGCAGATACGCAGTATTTT	CASSGGTIADTQYF